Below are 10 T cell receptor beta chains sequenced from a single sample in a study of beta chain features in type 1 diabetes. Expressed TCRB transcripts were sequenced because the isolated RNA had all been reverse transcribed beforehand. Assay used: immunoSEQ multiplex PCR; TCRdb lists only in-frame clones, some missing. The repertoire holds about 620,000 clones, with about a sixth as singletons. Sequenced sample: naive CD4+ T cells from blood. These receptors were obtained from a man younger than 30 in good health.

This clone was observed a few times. CDR3 bases: TGTGCCAGCTCTCCCTCGGCCGTCACCGGGGAGCTGTTTTTT. Translating it yields CASSPSAVTGELFF. The chain links TRBV18 to TRBJ2-2; D ambiguous. The CDR3 runs to 14 residues. CDR1 and CDR2 (germline): KGHSH, LQKENI. The V end lost 6 bases, the J end lost 4 bases, and 12 bases lay between the germline ends.

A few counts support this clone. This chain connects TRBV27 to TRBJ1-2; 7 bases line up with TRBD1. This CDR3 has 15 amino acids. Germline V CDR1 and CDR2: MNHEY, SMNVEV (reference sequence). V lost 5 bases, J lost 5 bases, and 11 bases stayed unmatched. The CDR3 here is CASSPLSGGEYGYTF. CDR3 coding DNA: TGTGCCAGCAGTCCCCTATCAGGGGGAGAATATGGCTACACCTTC.

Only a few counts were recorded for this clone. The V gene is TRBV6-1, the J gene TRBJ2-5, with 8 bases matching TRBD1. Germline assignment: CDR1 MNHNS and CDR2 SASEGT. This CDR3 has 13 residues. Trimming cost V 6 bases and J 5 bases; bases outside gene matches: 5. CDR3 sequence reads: CASSRTGRETQYF. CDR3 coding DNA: TGTGCCAGCAGCCGGACAGGGAGGGAGACCCAGTACTTC.

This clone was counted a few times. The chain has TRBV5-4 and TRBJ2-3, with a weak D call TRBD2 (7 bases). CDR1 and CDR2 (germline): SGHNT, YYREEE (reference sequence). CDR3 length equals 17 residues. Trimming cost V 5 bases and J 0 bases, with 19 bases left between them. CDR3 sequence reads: CASSSRWGRGSTDTQYF. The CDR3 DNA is TGTGCCAGCAGTAGCCGCTGGGGGAGGGGGAGCACAGATACGCAGTATTTT.

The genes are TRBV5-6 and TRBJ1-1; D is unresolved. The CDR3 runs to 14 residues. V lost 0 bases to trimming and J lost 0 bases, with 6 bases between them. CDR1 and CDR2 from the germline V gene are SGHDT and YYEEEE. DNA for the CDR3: TGTGCCAGCAGCTTGGTTGTTGTGAACACTGAAGCTTTCTTT. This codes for CASSLVVVNTEAFF.

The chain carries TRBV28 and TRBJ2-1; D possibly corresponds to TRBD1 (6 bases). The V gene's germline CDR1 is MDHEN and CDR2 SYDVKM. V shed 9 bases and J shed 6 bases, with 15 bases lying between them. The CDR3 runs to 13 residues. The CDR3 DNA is TGTGCCAGTTACAGGGCGGTGGGCAATGAGCAGTTCTTC. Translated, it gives CASYRAVGNEQFF.

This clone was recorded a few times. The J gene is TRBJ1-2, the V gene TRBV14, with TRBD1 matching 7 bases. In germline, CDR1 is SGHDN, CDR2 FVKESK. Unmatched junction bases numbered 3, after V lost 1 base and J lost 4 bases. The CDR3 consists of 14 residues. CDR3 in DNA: TGTGCCAGCAGCCAAGTACAGGGGCCCTATGGCTACACCTTC. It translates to CASSQVQGPYGYTF.

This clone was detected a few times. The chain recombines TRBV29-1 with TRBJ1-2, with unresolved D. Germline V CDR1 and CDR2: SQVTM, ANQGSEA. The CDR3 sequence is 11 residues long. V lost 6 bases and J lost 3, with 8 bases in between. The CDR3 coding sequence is TGCAGCGTCGGGGAAGACTATGGCTACACCTTC. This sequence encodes CSVGEDYGYTF.

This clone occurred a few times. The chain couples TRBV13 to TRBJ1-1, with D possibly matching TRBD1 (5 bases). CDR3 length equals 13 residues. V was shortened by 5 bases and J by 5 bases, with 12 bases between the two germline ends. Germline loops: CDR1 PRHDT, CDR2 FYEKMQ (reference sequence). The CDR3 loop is CASSPTEETEAFF. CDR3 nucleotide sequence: TGTGCCAGCAGCCCGACAGAAGAGACTGAAGCTTTCTTT.

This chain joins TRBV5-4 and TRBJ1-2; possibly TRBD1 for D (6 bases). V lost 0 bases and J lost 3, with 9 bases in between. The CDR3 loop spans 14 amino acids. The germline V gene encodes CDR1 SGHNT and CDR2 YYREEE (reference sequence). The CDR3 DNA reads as TGTGCCAGCAGCTTGGACAGGGCCTACTATGGCTACACCTTC. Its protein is CASSLDRAYYGYTF. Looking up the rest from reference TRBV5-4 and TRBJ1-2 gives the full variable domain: ETGVTQSPTHLIKTRGQQVTLRCSSQSGHNTVSWYQQALGQGPQFIFQYYREEENGRGNFPPRFSGLQFPNYSSELNVNALELDDSALYLCASSLDRAYYGYTFGSGTRLTVV.